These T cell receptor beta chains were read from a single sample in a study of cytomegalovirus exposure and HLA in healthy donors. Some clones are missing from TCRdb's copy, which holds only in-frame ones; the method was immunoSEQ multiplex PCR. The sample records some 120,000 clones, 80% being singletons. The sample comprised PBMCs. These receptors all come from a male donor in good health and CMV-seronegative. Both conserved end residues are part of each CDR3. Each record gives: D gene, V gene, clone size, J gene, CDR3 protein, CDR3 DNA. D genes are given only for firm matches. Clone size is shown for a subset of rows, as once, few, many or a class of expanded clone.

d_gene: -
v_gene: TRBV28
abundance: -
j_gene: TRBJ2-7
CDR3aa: CASRLLRDRVYEQYF
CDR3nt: TGTGCCAGCAGGCTACTGCGGGACAGAGTCTACGAGCAGTACTTC

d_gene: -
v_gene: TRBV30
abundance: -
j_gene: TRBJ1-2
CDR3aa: CAWSVQFGYTF
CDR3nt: TGTGCCTGGAGTGTACAGTTTGGCTACACCTTC

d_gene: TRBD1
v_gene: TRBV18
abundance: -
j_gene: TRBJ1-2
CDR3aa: CASSPRPGQEIGYTF
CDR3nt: TGTGCCAGCTCACCACGGCCGGGACAGGAAATAGGCTACACCTTC

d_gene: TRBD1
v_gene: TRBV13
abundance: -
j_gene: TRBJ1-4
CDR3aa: CASSPYRGLSEKLFF
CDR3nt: TGTGCCAGCAGCCCCTACAGGGGGCTATCAGAAAAACTGTTTTTT

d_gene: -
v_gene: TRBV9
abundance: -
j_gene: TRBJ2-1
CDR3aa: CASSVADNNEQFF
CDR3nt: TGTGCCAGCAGCGTGGCTGATAACAATGAGCAGTTCTTC

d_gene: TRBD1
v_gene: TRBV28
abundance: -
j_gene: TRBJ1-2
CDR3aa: CASRIQGARFNGYTF
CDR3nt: TGTGCCAGCAGGATACAGGGGGCGAGATTTAATGGCTACACCTTC

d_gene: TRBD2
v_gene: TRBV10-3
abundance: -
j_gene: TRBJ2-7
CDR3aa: CAISEEPSGRFEHEQYF
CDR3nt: TGTGCCATCAGTGAGGAGCCTAGCGGGAGGTTCGAACACGAGCAGTACTTC

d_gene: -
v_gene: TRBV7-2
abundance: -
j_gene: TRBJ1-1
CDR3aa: CASSLVRDTEAFF
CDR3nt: TGTGCCAGCAGCTTAGTCCGGGACACTGAAGCTTTCTTT

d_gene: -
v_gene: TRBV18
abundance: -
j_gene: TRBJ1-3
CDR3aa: CASSPTGGVSGNTIYF
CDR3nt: TGTGCCAGCTCGCCCACGGGGGGAGTCTCTGGAAACACCATATATTTT

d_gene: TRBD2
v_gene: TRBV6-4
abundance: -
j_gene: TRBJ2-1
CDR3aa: CASSDSLSGSSYNEQFF
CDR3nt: TGTGCCAGCAGTGACTCGCTAAGCGGGAGCTCCTACAATGAGCAGTTCTTC

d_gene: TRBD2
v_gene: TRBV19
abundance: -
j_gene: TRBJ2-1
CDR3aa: CASAFAGVTYNEQFF
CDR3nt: TGTGCCAGTGCTTTTGCGGGAGTAACCTACAATGAGCAGTTCTTC

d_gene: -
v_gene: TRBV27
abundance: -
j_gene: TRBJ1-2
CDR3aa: CASSLGLGRGGADSYGYTF
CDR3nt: TGTGCCAGCAGTTTGGGGCTCGGCCGCGGGGGGGCTGACAGTTATGGCTACACCTTC

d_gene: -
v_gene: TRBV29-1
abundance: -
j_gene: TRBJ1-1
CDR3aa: CSVETVSMNTEAFF
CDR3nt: TGCAGCGTTGAAACAGTGTCCATGAACACTGAAGCTTTCTTT

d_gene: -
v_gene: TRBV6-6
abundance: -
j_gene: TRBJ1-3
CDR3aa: CASLPEFGSSGNTIYF
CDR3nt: TGTGCCAGCCTTCCGGAGTTCGGGAGCTCTGGAAACACCATATATTTT

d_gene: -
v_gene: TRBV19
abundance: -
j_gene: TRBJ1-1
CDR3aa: CASSIVGMNTEAFF
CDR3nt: TGTGCCAGTAGTATAGTGGGCATGAACACTGAAGCTTTCTTT

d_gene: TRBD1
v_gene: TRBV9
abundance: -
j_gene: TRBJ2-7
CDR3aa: CASSGQRRDREFYEQYF
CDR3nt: TGTGCCAGCAGCGGGCAGAGGAGGGACAGGGAATTCTACGAGCAGTACTTC

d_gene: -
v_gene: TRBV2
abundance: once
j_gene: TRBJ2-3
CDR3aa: CASPTGRTVDTQYF
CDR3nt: TGTGCCAGCCCGACAGGGAGGACGGTAGATACGCAGTATTTT

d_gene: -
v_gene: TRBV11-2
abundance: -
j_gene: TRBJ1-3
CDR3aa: CASSRREGRSGNTIYF
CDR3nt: TGTGCCAGCAGCAGACGTGAGGGGAGGTCTGGAAACACCATATATTTT

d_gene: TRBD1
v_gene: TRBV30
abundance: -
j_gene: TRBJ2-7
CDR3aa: CAWAGTGGHEQYF
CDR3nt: TGTGCCTGGGCCGGGACAGGGGGACACGAGCAGTACTTC

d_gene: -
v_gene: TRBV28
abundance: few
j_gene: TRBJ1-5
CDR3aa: CASSLPYQPQHF
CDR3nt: TGTGCCAGCAGTCTACCATATCAGCCCCAGCATTTT

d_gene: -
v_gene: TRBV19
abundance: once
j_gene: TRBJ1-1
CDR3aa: CASRGRRGMNTEAFF
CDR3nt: TGTGCCAGTAGAGGACGAAGGGGCATGAACACTGAAGCTTTCTTT

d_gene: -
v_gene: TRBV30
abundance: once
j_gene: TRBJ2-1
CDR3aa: CAWRAASSYNEQFF
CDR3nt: TGTGCCTGGAGGGCCGCAAGCTCCTACAATGAGCAGTTCTTC

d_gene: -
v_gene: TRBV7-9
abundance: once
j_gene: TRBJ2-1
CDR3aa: CASSLFEKEFGQFF
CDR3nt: TGTGCCAGCAGCTTATTTGAAAAAGAGTTTGGGCAGTTCTTC

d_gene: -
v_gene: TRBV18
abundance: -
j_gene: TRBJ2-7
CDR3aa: CASSPGGIPYEQYF
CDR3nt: TGTGCCAGCTCACCAGGGGGGATTCCCTACGAGCAGTACTTC

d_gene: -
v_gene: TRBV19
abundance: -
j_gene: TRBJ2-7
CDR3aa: CASSSLTDEQYF
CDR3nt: TGTGCCAGTAGTAGCCTGACAGACGAGCAGTACTTC

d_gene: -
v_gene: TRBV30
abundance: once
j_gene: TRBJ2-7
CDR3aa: CAWRGGTGQSYEQYF
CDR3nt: TGTGCCTGGAGGGGAGGGACAGGCCAATCCTACGAGCAGTACTTC

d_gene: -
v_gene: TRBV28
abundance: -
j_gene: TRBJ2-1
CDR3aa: CASNSYYNEQFF
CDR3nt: TGTGCCAGCAATAGCTATTACAATGAGCAGTTCTTC

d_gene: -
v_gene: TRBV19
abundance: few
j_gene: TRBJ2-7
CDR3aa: CASSIDLSRGYEQYF
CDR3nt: TGTGCCAGTAGTATAGATCTATCGCGGGGCTACGAGCAGTACTTC

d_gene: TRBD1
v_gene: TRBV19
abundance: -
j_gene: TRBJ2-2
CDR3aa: CASSIKGARAGELFF
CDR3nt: TGTGCCAGTAGTATAAAGGGGGCTAGGGCCGGGGAGCTGTTTTTT

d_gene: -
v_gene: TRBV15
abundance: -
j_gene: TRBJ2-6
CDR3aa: CATSRRGNRVPSGANGLTF
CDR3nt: TGTGCCACCAGCAGGCGGGGGAACAGGGTCCCCTCTGGGGCCAACGGCCTGACTTTC

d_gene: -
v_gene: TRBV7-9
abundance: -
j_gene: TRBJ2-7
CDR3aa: CSSSLGDKPYEQYF
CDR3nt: TGTTCCAGCAGCTTAGGGGACAAACCCTACGAGCAGTACTTC

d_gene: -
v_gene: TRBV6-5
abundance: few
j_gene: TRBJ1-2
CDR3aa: CASSYQGIGYGYTF
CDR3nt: TGTGCCAGCAGTTATCAGGGGATCGGCTATGGCTACACCTTC

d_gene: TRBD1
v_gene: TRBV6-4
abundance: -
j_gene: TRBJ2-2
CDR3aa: CASSMDRGWTGELFF
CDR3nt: TGTGCCAGCAGTATGGACAGGGGATGGACCGGGGAGCTGTTTTTT

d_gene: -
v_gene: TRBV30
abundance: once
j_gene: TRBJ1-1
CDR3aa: CAWGQIGAFF
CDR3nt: TGTGCCTGGGGGCAAATTGGAGCTTTCTTT

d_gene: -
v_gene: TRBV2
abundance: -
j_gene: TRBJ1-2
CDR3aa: CATDGGNYGYTF
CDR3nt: TGTGCCACTGATGGGGGGAACTATGGCTACACCTTC

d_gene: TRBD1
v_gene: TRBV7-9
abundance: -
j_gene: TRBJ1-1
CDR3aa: CASSLGQGGAFF
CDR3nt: TGTGCCAGCAGCTTAGGACAGGGAGGAGCTTTCTTT

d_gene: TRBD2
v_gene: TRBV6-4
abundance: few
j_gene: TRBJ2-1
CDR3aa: CASSERTSGSHEQFF
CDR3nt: TGTGCCAGCAGTGAGAGGACTAGCGGGAGTCACGAGCAGTTCTTC

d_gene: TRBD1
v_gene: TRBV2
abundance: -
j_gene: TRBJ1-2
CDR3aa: CASSGQGSYGYTF
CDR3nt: TGTGCCAGCAGTGGACAGGGGAGCTATGGCTACACCTTC

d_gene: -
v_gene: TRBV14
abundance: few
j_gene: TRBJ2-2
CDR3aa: CATRQGGTGELFF
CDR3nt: TGTGCCACCAGACAGGGAGGGACCGGGGAGCTGTTTTTT

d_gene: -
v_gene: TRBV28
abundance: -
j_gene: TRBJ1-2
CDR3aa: CASSSTDYGYTF
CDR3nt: TGTGCCAGCAGTTCGACAGACTATGGCTACACCTTC

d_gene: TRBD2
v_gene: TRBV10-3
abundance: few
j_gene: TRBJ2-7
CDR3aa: CAISESAGGPYEQYF
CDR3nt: TGTGCCATCAGTGAGTCGGCGGGAGGGCCCTACGAGCAGTACTTC

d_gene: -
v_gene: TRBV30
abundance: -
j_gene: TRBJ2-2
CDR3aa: CAWSPGSPYTGELFF
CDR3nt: TGTGCCTGGTCCCCTGGGAGTCCTTACACCGGGGAGCTGTTTTTT

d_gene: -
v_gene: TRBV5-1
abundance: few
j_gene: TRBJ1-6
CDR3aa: CASSSRGTYNSPLHF
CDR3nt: TGCGCCAGCAGCTCCAGGGGAACCTATAATTCACCCCTCCACTTT

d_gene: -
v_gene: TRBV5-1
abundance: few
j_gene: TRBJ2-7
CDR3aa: CASSPLQVTYEQYF
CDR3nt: TGCGCCAGCAGCCCACTGCAGGTTACCTACGAGCAGTACTTC

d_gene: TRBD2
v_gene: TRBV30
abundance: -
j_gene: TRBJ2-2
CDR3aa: CAWSVRAGAGTGELFF
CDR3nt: TGTGCCTGGAGTGTAAGGGCGGGAGCGGGCACCGGGGAGCTGTTTTTT

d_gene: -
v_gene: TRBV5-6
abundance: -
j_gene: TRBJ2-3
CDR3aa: CASSLGDTQYF
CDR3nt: TGTGCCAGCAGTCTAGGAGATACGCAGTATTTT